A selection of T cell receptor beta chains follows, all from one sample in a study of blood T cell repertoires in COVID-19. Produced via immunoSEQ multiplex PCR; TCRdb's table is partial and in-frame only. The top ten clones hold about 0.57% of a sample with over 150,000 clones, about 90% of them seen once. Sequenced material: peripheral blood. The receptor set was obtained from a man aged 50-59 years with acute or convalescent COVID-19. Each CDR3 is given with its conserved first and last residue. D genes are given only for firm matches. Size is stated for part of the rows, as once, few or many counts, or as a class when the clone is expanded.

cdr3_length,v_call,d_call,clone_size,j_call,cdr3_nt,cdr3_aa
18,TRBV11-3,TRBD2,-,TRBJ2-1,TGTGCCAGCAGCTTACTAGCGGGAGTTACCCTAACCTACAATGAGCAGTTCTTC,CASSLLAGVTLTYNEQFF
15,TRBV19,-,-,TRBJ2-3,TGTGCCAGTAGTAGTAAACAGGGTAGCACAGATACGCAGTATTTT,CASSSKQGSTDTQYF
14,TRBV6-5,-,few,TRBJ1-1,TGTGCCAGCAGCGGGTCGGCGAAGAACACTGAAGCTTTCTTT,CASSGSAKNTEAFF
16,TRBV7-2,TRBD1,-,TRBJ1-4,TGTGCCAGCAGCTTAGTGGCGGCAGGGGGCTACGAAAAACTGTTTTTT,CASSLVAAGGYEKLFF
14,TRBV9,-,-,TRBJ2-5,TGTGCCAGCAGCGTGGGACTTGGCCAATTGGACCAGTACTTC,CASSVGLGQLDQYF
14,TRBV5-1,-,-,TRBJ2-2,TGCGCCAGCAGCTTCGTATCGAACACCGGGGAGCTGTTTTTT,CASSFVSNTGELFF
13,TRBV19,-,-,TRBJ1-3,TGTGCCAGTAGTACCGACATAAGAAACACCATATATTTT,CASSTDIRNTIYF
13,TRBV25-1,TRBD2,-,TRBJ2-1,TGTGCCAGCAGTGGGGGACTAGCGGGTGAGCAGTTCTTC,CASSGGLAGEQFF
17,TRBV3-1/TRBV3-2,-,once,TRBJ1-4,TGTGCCAGCAGCCCTTGGGGACAAGCCGAGGTCGGCGAAAAACTGTTTTTT,CASSPWGQAEVGEKLFF
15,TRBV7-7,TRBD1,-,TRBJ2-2,TGTGCTAGCAGCCCGGGACAGGGGGGGACCGGGGAGCTGTTTTTT,CASSPGQGGTGELFF